Each of the 12 T cell receptor beta chains below was sequenced from the same sample in a study of blood T cell repertoires in COVID-19. This table comes from immunoSEQ multiplex PCR, and its TCRdb copy is limited to in-frame clones, with some not included. The table has about 270,000 clones, 89% seen once; the top ten hold around 2.1%. Sequencing used peripheral blood. These receptors were collected from a man in his fifties with acute or convalescent COVID-19.

The CDR3 here is CASSRQGETGELFF. The CDR3 DNA reads TGTGCCAGCAGCCGGCAGGGTGAGACCGGGGAGCTGTTTTTT. The J gene is TRBJ2-2, the V gene TRBV9, with D possibly TRBD1 on 5 matching bases. V lost 4 bases and J 5 bases, leaving 12 bases between the germline ends. Per the germline V gene, CDR1 is SGDLS and CDR2 is YYNGEE. The CDR3 loop spans 14 amino acids.

V usage is TRBV7-9 and J usage is TRBJ1-6; perhaps TRBD1 as D (5 bases). The CDR3 runs 15 residues. Trimming cost V 5 bases and J 6 bases, with 14 bases left between them. The germline CDR1 and CDR2 sequences are SEHNR and FQNEAQ (reference sequence). The CDR3 DNA reads TGTGCCAGCAGCCCGCAACAGGCATCTAATTCACCCCTCCACTTT. Translating gives CASSPQQASNSPLHF.

This chain joins TRBV4-1 and TRBJ1-6; D is unclear. V gave up 1 base and J gave up 10 bases, with 11 bases separating them. This CDR3 has 14 amino acids. Germline CDR1 is MGHRA and CDR2 is YSYEKL. The CDR3 protein is CASSQVDRVSPLHF. Here the CDR3 DNA reads TGCGCCAGCAGCCAAGTTGACCGGGTGTCACCCCTCCACTTT.

V usage is TRBV20-1 and J usage is TRBJ2-7, with D tentatively TRBD1 (7 bases). The CDR3 spans 11 residues. Germline CDR1 and CDR2: DFQATT and SNEGSKA (reference sequence). V was clipped by 4 bases and J by 6 bases, with 10 bases between them. The CDR3 DNA reads as TGCAGTGCTAACAGGGGAGGCGAGCAGTACTTC. Translating it yields CSANRGGEQYF.

The gene calls are TRBV19 and TRBJ1-6; 8 positions agree with TRBD1. This CDR3 is built from 17 residues. Germline trimming cut 6 bases from V and 10 bases from J; bases unmatched to any gene: 17. Germline V CDR1 and CDR2: LNHDA, SQIVND (reference sequence). CDR3 nucleotide sequence: TGTGCCAGTAGAATTACAGTCGCAGGGGGCGCGGGGTCACCCCTCCACTTT. Its translation: CASRITVAGGAGSPLHF.

The rearrangement joins TRBV12-3 or TRBV12-4 to TRBJ1-3, with unresolved D. Trimming removed 7 bases from V and 0 bases from J, with 7 bases in between. This CDR3 has 13 amino acids. CDR3 coding DNA: TGTGCCAGCACCCCCAACTCTGGAAACACCATATATTTT. Protein sequence: CASTPNSGNTIYF.

The chain links TRBV5-1 to TRBJ2-1, with 7 bases aligning to TRBD2. This CDR3 contains 15 residues. J gave up 5 bases and V 4 bases, and 9 bases lay outside the gene matches. Germline V gene lookup returns CDR1 SGHRS and CDR2 YFSETQ. CDR3 DNA: TGCGCCAGCAGCCCCACTGGCGGGGGAGACAATGAGCAGTTCTTC. Protein: CASSPTGGGDNEQFF.

The chain uses TRBV20-1 and TRBJ1-1; D is ambiguous. V gave up 2 bases and J gave up 4 bases, with 5 bases separating them. CDR3 length: 11 amino acids. Germline V lookup: CDR1 DFQATT, CDR2 SNEGSKA (reference sequence). The CDR3 sequence is CSARRSTEAFF. CDR3 DNA sequence: TGCAGTGCTAGACGGTCCACTGAAGCTTTCTTT.

Only one count was recorded for this clone. V usage is TRBV6-4 and J usage is TRBJ2-1; 7 bases align to TRBD2. V lost 3 bases, J lost 0 bases, and 5 bases stayed unmatched. The germline CDR1 and CDR2 sequences are MRHNA and SNTAGT. This CDR3 is built from 16 residues. CDR3 residues: CASSESGTASYNEQFF. The CDR3, as DNA: TGTGCCAGCAGTGAAAGCGGGACTGCCTCCTACAATGAGCAGTTCTTC.

The table lists this clone with a count of one. V usage is TRBV15 and J usage is TRBJ1-6; D call uncertain. Trimming removed 3 bases from V and 9 bases from J, with 9 bases in between. The CDR3 spans 13 residues. CDR1 and CDR2 (germline): LNHNV, YYDKDF (reference sequence). CDR3 residues: CATSRVAGSPLHF. DNA for the CDR3: TGTGCCACCAGCAGGGTAGCGGGTTCACCCCTCCACTTT.

This rearrangement joins TRBV20-1 to TRBJ2-7; 10 nucleotides line up with TRBD2. Germline assignment: CDR1 DFQATT and CDR2 SNEGSKA (reference sequence). After removal of 3 bases from V and 6 bases from J, the junction contained 8 bases not matched to a gene. This CDR3 comprises 14 residues. CDR3 sequence (DNA): TGCAGTGCTAGTCGCGGGACTAGCGAGTCCGAGCAGTACTTC. Encoded protein: CSASRGTSESEQYF.

This rearrangement joins TRBV5-8 to TRBJ2-7; D not certain. V was shortened by 1 base and J by 12 bases, with 20 bases between the two germline ends. Germline V gene lookup returns CDR1 SGHTS and CDR2 YDEGEE. The CDR3 runs 14 residues. The CDR3: CASSLRPGPSPWYF. The CDR3 region has the DNA TGTGCCAGCAGCTTGCGTCCGGGTCCGTCTCCATGGTACTTC.